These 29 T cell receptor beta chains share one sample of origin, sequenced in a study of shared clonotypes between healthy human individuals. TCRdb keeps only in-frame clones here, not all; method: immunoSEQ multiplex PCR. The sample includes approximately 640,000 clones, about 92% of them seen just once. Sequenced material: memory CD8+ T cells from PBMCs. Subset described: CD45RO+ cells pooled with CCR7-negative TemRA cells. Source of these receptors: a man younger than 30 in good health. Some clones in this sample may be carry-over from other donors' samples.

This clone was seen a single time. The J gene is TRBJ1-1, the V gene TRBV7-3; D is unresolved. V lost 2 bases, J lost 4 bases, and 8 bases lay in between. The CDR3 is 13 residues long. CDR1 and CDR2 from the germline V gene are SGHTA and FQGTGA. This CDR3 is CASSLWMGTEAFF. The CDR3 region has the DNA TGTGCCAGCAGCTTATGGATGGGCACTGAAGCTTTCTTT.

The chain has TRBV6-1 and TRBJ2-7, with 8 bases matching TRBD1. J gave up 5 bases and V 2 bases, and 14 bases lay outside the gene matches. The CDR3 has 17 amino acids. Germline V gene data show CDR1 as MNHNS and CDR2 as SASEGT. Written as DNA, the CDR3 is TGTGCCAGCAGTGAACAGAGGACAGGGAAGATGCGCGACGAGCAGTACTTC. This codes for CASSEQRTGKMRDEQYF.

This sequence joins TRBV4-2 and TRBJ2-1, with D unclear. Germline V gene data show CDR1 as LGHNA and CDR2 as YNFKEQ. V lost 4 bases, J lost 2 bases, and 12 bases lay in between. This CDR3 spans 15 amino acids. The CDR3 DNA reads TGTGCCAGCAGCCCGAACGTCTACGCCTACAATGAGCAGTTCTTC. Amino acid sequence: CASSPNVYAYNEQFF.

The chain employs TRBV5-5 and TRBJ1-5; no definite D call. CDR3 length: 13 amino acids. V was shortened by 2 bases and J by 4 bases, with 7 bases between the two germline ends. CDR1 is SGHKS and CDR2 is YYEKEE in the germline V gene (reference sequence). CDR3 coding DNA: TGTGCCAGCAGCTTTACGGGTAATCAGCCCCAGCATTTT. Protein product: CASSFTGNQPQHF.

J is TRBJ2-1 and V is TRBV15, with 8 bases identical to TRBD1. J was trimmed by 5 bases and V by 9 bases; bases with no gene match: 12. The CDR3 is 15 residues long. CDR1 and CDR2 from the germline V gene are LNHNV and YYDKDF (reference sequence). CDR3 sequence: CATAIPGQDNNEQFF. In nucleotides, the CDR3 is TGTGCCACGGCCATCCCGGGACAGGACAACAATGAGCAGTTCTTC.

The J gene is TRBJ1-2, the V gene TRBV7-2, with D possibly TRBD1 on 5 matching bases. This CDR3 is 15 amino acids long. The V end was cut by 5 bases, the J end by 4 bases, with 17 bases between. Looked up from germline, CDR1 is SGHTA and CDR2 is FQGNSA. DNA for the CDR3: TGTGCCAGCAGCGCATCGGGACGCACGATCTATGGCTACACCTTC. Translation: CASSASGRTIYGYTF.

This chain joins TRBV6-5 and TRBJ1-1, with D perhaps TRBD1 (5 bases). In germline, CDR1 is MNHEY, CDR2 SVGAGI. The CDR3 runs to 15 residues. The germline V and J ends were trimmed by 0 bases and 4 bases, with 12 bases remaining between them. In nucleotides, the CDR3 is TGTGCCAGCAGTTACTCGAAGTCCGGGGGCACTGAAGCTTTCTTT. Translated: CASSYSKSGGTEAFF.

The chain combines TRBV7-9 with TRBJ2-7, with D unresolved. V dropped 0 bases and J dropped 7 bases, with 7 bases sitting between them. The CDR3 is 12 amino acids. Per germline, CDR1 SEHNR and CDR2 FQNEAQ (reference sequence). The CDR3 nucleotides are TGTGCCAGCAGCTTAGCAAGCTGGGAGCAGTACTTC. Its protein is CASSLASWEQYF. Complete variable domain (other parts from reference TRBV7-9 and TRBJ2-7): DTGVSQNPRHKITKRGQNVTFRCDPISEHNRLYWYRQTLGQGPEFLTYFQNEAQLEKSRLLSDRFSAERPKGSFSTLEIQRTEQGDSAMYLCASSLASWEQYFGPGTRLTVT.

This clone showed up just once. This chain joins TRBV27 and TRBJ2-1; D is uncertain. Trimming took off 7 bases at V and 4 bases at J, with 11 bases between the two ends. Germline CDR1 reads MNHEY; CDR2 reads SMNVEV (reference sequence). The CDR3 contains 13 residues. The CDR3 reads CASTAGTYNEQFF. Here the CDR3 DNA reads TGTGCCAGCACGGCAGGAACTTACAATGAGCAGTTCTTC.

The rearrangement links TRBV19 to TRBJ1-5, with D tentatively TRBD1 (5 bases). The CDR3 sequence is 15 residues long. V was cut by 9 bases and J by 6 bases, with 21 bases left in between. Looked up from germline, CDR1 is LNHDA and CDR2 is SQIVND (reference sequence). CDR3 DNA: TGTGCCAGCCTACCAACCGCGCAGGGTGGTCAGCCCCAGCATTTT. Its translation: CASLPTAQGGQPQHF.

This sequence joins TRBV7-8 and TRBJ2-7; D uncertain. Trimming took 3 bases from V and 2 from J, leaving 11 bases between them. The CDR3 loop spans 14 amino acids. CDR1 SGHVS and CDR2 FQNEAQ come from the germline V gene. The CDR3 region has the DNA TGTGCCAGCAGCTTCTTCCAGCCCCCCTACGAGCAGTACTTC. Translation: CASSFFQPPYEQYF.

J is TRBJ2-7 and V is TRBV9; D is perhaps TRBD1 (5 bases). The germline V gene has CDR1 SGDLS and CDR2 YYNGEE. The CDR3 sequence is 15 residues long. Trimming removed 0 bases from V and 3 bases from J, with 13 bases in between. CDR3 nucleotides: TGTGCCAGCAGCGTAGCGGTCGGACACCGCTACGAGCAGTACTTC. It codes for CASSVAVGHRYEQYF.

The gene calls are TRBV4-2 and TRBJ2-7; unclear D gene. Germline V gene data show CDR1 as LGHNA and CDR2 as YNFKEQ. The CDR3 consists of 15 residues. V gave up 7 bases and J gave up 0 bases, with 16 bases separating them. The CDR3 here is CASTQTYPSSYEQYF. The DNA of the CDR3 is TGTGCCAGCACCCAGACATACCCGAGCTCCTACGAGCAGTACTTC.

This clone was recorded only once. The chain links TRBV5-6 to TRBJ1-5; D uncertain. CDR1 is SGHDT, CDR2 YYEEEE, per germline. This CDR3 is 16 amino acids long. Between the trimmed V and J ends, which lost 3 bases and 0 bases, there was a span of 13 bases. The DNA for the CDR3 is TGTGCCAGCAGCTACCGGGTCTCACCTAGCAATCAGCCCCAGCATTTT. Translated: CASSYRVSPSNQPQHF.

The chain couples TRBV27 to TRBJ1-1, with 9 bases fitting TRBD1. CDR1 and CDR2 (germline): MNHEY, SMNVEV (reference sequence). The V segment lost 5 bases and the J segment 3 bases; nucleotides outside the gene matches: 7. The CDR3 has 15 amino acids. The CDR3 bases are TGTGCCAGCAGTCCGCTACAGGGGGCGGACACTGAAGCTTTCTTT. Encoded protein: CASSPLQGADTEAFF.

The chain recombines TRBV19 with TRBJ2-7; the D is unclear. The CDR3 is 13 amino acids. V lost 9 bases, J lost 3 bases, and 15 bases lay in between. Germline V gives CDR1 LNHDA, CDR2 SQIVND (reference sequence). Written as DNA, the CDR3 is TGTGCCAGCTCACCCACGGCCCGCTACGAGCAGTACTTC. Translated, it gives CASSPTARYEQYF.

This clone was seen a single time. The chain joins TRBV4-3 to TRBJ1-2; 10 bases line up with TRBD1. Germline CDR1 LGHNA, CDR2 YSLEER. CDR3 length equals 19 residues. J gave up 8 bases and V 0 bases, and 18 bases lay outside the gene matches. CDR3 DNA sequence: TGCGCCAGCAGCCAAGATTTTATGGGACAGGGGCGCGGATGGGGCGGCTACACCTTC. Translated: CASSQDFMGQGRGWGGYTF.

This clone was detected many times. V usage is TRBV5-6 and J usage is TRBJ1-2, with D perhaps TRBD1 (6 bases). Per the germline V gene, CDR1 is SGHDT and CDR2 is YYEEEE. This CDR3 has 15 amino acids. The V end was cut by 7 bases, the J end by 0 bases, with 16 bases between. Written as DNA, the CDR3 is TGTGCCAGCGGGGCCGACAGGCGAACTAACTATGGCTACACCTTC. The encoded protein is CASGADRRTNYGYTF.

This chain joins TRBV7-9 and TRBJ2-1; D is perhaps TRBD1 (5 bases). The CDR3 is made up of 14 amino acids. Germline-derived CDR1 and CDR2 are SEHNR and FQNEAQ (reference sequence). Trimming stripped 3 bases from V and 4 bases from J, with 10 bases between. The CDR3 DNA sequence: TGTGCCAGCAGCTTTCAGGGCTTATACAATGAGCAGTTCTTC. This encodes CASSFQGLYNEQFF.

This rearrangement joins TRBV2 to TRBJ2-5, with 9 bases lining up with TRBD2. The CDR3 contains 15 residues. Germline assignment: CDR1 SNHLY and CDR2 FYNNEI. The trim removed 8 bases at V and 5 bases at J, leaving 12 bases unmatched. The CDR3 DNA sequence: TGTGCCAGCTCCGCCCAGCGGGAGGCGGGGGAGACCCAGTACTTC. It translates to CASSAQREAGETQYF.

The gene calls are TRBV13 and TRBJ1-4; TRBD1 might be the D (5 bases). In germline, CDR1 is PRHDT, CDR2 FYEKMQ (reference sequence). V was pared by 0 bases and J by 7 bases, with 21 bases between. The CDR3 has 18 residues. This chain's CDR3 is CASSLGGVPRFGREKLFF. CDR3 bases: TGTGCCAGCAGCTTAGGGGGGGTCCCAAGGTTTGGTCGTGAAAAACTGTTTTTT.

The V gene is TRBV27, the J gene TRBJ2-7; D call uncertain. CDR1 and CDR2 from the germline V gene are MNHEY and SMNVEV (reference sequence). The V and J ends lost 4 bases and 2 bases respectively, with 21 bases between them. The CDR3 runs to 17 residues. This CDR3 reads CASSYPLEIEPPYEQYF. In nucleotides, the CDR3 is TGTGCCAGCAGTTACCCCCTCGAGATAGAACCCCCCTACGAGCAGTACTTC.

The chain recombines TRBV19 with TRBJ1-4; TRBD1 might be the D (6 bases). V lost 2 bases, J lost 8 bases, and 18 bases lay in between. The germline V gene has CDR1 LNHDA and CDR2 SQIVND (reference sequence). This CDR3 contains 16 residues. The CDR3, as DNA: TGTGCCAGTAGTATAATTTCAGGGGAAAACGGCGAAAAACTGTTTTTT. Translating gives CASSIISGENGEKLFF. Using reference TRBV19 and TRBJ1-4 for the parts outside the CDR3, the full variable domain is DGGITQSPKYLFRKEGQNVTLSCEQNLNHDAMYWYRQDPGQGLRLIYYSQIVNDFQKGDIAEGYSVSREKKESFPLTVTSAQKNPTAFYLCASSIISGENGEKLFFGSGTQLSVL.

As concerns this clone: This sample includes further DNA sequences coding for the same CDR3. CDR3 region: CASSYSGPGELFF. The CDR3 nucleotides are TGTGCCAGCAGTTACTCTGGTCCCGGGGAGCTGTTTTTT. This chain uses TRBV6-5 with TRBJ2-2; no reliable D call. The CDR3 consists of 13 residues. Trimming took off 0 bases at V and 6 bases at J, with 5 bases between the two ends. The germline gives CDR1 MNHEY, CDR2 SVGAGI.

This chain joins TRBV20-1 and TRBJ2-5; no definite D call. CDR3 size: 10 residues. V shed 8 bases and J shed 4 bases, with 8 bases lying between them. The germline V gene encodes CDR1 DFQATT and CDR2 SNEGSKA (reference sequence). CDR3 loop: CSPPRETQYF. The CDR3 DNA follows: TGCAGTCCCCCCAGAGAGACCCAGTACTTC.

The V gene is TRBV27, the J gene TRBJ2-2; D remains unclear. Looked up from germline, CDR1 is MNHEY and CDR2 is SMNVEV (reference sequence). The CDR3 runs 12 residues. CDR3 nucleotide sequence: TGTGCAGCAGGCGGGAACACCGGGGAGCTGTTTTTT. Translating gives CAAGGNTGELFF.

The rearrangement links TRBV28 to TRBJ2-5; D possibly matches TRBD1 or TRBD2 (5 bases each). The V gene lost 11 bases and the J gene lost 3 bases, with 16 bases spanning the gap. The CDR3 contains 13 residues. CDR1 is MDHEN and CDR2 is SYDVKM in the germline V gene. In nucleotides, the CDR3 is TGTGCCGGTGGGCACGGGGCGGAAGAGACCCAGTACTTC. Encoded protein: CAGGHGAEETQYF.

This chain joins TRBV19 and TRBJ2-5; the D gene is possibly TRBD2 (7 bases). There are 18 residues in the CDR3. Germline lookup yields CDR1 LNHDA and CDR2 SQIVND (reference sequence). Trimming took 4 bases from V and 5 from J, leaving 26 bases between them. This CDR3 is CASSSIRDTLLGGETQYF. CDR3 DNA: TGTGCCAGTAGTAGCATCCGGGACACCCTATTGGGGGGGGAGACCCAGTACTTC.

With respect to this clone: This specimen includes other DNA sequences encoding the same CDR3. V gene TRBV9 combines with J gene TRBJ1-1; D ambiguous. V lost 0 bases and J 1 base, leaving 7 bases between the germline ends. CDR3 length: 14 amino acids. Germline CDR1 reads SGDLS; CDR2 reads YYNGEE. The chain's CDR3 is CASSVGSGNTEAFF. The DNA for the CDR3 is TGTGCCAGCAGCGTAGGTTCAGGGAACACTGAAGCTTTCTTT.